Presented here are 30 T cell receptor beta chains from one specimen sequenced in a study of PD-L1 blockade in urothelial cancer (dated by TCRdb to 2017 to 2019). The library came from the immunoSEQ multiplex PCR assay. Not all clones reach the TCRdb copy of this immuneACCESS table, which keeps in-frame sequences only. Checked studies attribute under half of the gap to unresolved V genes and leave the rest unexplained. The sample table shows 20,000 to 30,000 clones, and 80% to 85% are seen once. Around 9.5% of the sample is held by the ten biggest clonotypes. The sample was PBMCs, taken around atezolizumab (anti-PD-L1) treatment. These receptor sequences come from an older man with urothelial cancer.

The chain combines TRBV6-1 with TRBJ2-1; TRBD1 is a possible D gene (6 bases). The CDR3 runs to 14 residues. Germline CDR1 reads MNHNS; CDR2 reads SASEGT. V lost 7 bases and J 2 bases, leaving 12 bases between the germline ends. The CDR3 here is CASNRDTAYNEQFF. The CDR3 DNA is TGTGCCAGCAACAGGGACACGGCCTACAATGAGCAGTTCTTC.

This chain links TRBV7-9 with TRBJ1-2, with 9 bases that match TRBD1. This CDR3 region has 13 residues. In germline, CDR1 is SEHNR, CDR2 FQNEAQ (reference sequence). V dropped 9 bases and J dropped 3; count of bases not matched to a gene: 5. The CDR3 sequence is CASDTGGHYGYTF. CDR3 nucleotide sequence: TGTGCCAGTGACACAGGGGGCCACTATGGCTACACCTTC.

The chain recombines TRBV5-4 with TRBJ2-7; 11 positions match TRBD2. This CDR3 region has 17 residues. The trim removed 0 bases at V and 3 bases at J, leaving 8 bases unmatched. Germline loops: CDR1 SGHNT, CDR2 YYREEE (reference sequence). Written as DNA, the CDR3 is TGTGCCAGCAGCTTGGACCGGGCTAGCGGGAGGTTCTACGAGCAGTACTTC. This codes for CASSLDRASGRFYEQYF.

This clone was seen a few times. The chain couples TRBV11-2 to TRBJ1-4, with a possible D match to TRBD1 (6 bases). CDR3 length: 15 residues. The germline CDR1 and CDR2 sequences are SGHAT and FQNNGV. Trimming shortened V by 1 base and J by 5 bases, and 11 bases separated the two germline ends. The CDR3 protein is CASSLVQGSNEKLFF. The CDR3 bases are TGTGCCAGCAGCTTAGTTCAGGGGTCGAATGAAAAACTGTTTTTT.

The chain is built from TRBV9 and TRBJ2-1, with D possibly matching TRBD2 (5 bases). The CDR3 has 14 amino acids. CDR1 SGDLS and CDR2 YYNGEE come from the germline V gene. V lost 3 bases and J lost 4, with 11 bases in between. The CDR3 protein is CASSAERSYNEQFF. CDR3 in DNA: TGTGCCAGCAGCGCCGAGCGGAGTTACAATGAGCAGTTCTTC.

Note on this clone: One end of the junction varies from germline; a read error may be responsible. The genes are TRBV5-4 and TRBJ1-4; D is perhaps TRBD1 (6 bases). CDR1 is SGHNT, CDR2 YYREEE, per germline (reference sequence). CDR3 length: 16 amino acids. CDR3 sequence reads: CASSFRGGTSNEKLFF. CDR3 DNA sequence: TGTGCCAGCAGCTTTAGGGGGGGGACCTCTAACGAAAAACTGTTTTTT.

J is TRBJ1-1 and V is TRBV5-1; D is uncertain. The length of the CDR3 is 15 residues. V was cut by 0 bases and J by 5 bases, with 14 bases left in between. CDR1 is SGHRS, CDR2 YFSETQ, per germline. For the CDR3, the DNA is TGCGCCAGCAGCTTGGGAGAATGGTTAAAAACTGAAGCTTTCTTT. The encoded protein is CASSLGEWLKTEAFF.

The chain employs TRBV28 and TRBJ2-5; the D is unclear. Trimming shortened V by 5 bases and J by 1 base, and 11 bases separated the two germline ends. This CDR3 has 14 residues. The germline CDR1 and CDR2 sequences are MDHEN and SYDVKM. The CDR3 reads CASSTPPLQETQYF. DNA for the CDR3: TGTGCCAGCAGTACTCCACCTCTCCAAGAGACCCAGTACTTC.

This chain connects TRBV27 to TRBJ2-3; the D gene is possibly TRBD2 (6 bases). Germline loops: CDR1 MNHEY, CDR2 SMNVEV (reference sequence). Between the trimmed V and J ends, which lost 5 bases and 4 bases, there was a span of 13 bases. CDR3 length: 14 residues. The CDR3 spells CASSPGTGADTQYF. CDR3 nucleotides: TGTGCCAGCAGTCCCGGGACGGGAGCAGATACGCAGTATTTT.

CDR3 bases: TGTGCCAGCAGCACCGGACTAGCGGGACCCTACAATGAGCAGTTCTTC. Translated, it gives CASSTGLAGPYNEQFF. The V gene is TRBV5-4, the J gene TRBJ2-1; 12 bases line up with TRBD2. The CDR3 consists of 16 residues. Trimming cost V 4 bases and J 2 bases; bases outside gene matches: 4. Germline loops: CDR1 SGHNT, CDR2 YYREEE (reference sequence).

The chain combines TRBV2 with TRBJ2-7; TRBD2 matches at 7 bases. Germline V CDR1 and CDR2: SNHLY, FYNNEI. The ends lost 7 bases at V and 3 bases at J; junction bases unmatched: 3. There are 12 residues in the CDR3. As DNA, the CDR3 is TGTGCCAGCAAGGGGAGGGGCTACGAGCAGTACTTC. Its protein product is CASKGRGYEQYF. Supplemented by reference TRBV2 and TRBJ2-7, the full variable domain reads EPEVTQTPSHQVTQMGQEVILRCVPISNHLYFYWYRQILGQKVEFLVSFYNNEISEKSEIFDDQFSVERPDGSNFTLKIRSTKLEDSAMYFCASKGRGYEQYFGPGTRLTVT.

This clone has only a few counts. The CDR3 DNA reads TGCGCCAGCAGCCAAGGACCAGGGAGGGGATACGAGCAGTACTTC. Its translation is CASSQGPGRGYEQYF. The chain carries TRBV4-1 and TRBJ2-7, with 7 bases matching TRBD2. Germline loops: CDR1 MGHRA, CDR2 YSYEKL. J gave up 4 bases and V 1 base, and 7 bases lay outside the gene matches. The CDR3 totals 15 residues.

The chain has TRBV30 and TRBJ2-7, with TRBD1 as a possible D gene (6 bases). The CDR3 is 13 amino acids. V was pared by 7 bases and J by 0 bases, with 13 bases between. The germline V gene has CDR1 GTSNPN and CDR2 SVGIG (reference sequence). DNA of the CDR3: TGTGCCTCCTTTACAGGGAGCTCCTACGAGCAGTACTTC. Its translation: CASFTGSSYEQYF. Drawing the rest from reference TRBV30 and TRBJ2-7, the complete variable domain is SQTIHQWPATLVQPVGSPLSLECTVEGTSNPNLYWYRQAAGRGLQLLFYSVGIGQISSEVPQNLSASRPQDRQFILSSKKLLLSDSGFYLCASFTGSSYEQYFGPGTRLTVT.

V gene TRBV11-2 combines with J gene TRBJ2-4; 8 nucleotides match TRBD2. CDR1 is SGHAT, CDR2 FQNNGV, per germline. This CDR3 region has 16 residues. V was pared by 5 bases and J by 0 bases, with 6 bases of the junction left unmatched. In nucleotides, the CDR3 is TGTGCCAGCAGCCCCCGGGGGGGTCTAGCCAAAAACATTCAGTACTTC. It translates to CASSPRGGLAKNIQYF.

The chain couples TRBV19 to TRBJ2-7; 9 nucleotides align to TRBD2. CDR1 and CDR2 (germline): LNHDA, SQIVND (reference sequence). V lost 4 bases to trimming and J lost 2 bases; unmatched junction nucleotides: 6. The CDR3 is 15 residues long. The CDR3, as DNA: TGTGCCAGTAGTACAGGACTAGCGCGGACCTACGAGCAGTACTTC. Amino acids: CASSTGLARTYEQYF.

The rearrangement joins TRBV27 to TRBJ2-3, with 11 bases aligning to TRBD2. The CDR3 loop spans 16 amino acids. After removal of 4 bases from V and 1 base from J, the junction contained 4 bases not matched to a gene. Germline values: CDR1 MNHEY, CDR2 SMNVEV (reference sequence). The CDR3 protein is CASSSTSGTGTDTQYF. Here the CDR3 DNA reads TGTGCCAGCAGTTCGACTAGCGGGACCGGCACAGATACGCAGTATTTT.

The chain couples TRBV5-6 to TRBJ2-2, with a weak D call TRBD2 (7 bases). Germline V gives CDR1 SGHDT, CDR2 YYEEEE. Deletions cut 2 bases from V and 4 bases from J, with 12 bases between. This CDR3 spans 15 amino acids. In DNA form, the CDR3 reads TGTGCCAGCAGCTTAGGGGGAGGGGGCACCGGGGAGCTGTTTTTT. Protein sequence: CASSLGGGGTGELFF.

The rearrangement links TRBV27 to TRBJ2-7; 11 bases line up with TRBD2. From germline, CDR1 is MNHEY and CDR2 SMNVEV (reference sequence). Trimming removed 4 bases from V and 2 bases from J; junction bases left unmatched: 4. The CDR3 has 15 residues. The CDR3 coding sequence is TGTGCCAGCAGTTCCATGGGACTAGCGGCCTACGAGCAGTACTTC. Amino acid sequence: CASSSMGLAAYEQYF.

The V call is TRBV2, the J call TRBJ2-5; perhaps TRBD1 as D (6 bases). The better agreement between TRBJ2-7 and the DNA end casts doubt on the J call. CDR1 and CDR2 (germline): SNHLY, FYNNEI. The CDR3 is 13 amino acids. CDR3 coding DNA: TGTGCCAGCTACCCCGGACAGTCCTACGAGCAGTACTTC. Encoded protein: CASYPGQSYEQYF.

V is TRBV28 and J is TRBJ2-3; 11 bases match TRBD2. Germline V gene sequence: CDR1 MDHEN, CDR2 SYDVKM. This CDR3 is built from 18 residues. J was trimmed by 1 base and V by 7 bases; bases with no gene match: 13. CDR3 protein: CASNPLAGGPSGTDTQYF. In nucleotides, the CDR3 is TGTGCCAGCAATCCTTTAGCGGGAGGGCCCTCTGGCACAGATACGCAGTATTTT.

This clone was seen only a few times. The chain links TRBV5-5 to TRBJ1-5; 9 bases are a match to TRBD1. The CDR3 runs 15 residues. CDR1 and CDR2 from the germline V gene are SGHKS and YYEKEE (reference sequence). V gave up 3 bases and J gave up 5 bases; unmatched junction bases: 6. The CDR3 loop reads CASSWGQGPDQPQHF. The CDR3 region has the DNA TGTGCCAGCAGCTGGGGACAGGGTCCTGATCAGCCCCAGCATTTT. Full variable domain (rest looked up from reference TRBV5-5 and TRBJ1-5): DAGVTQSPTHLIKTRGQQVTLRCSPISGHKSVSWYQQVLGQGPQFIFQYYEKEERGRGNFPDRFSARQFPNYSSELNVNALLLGDSALYLCASSWGQGPDQPQHFGDGTRLSIL.

This chain links TRBV6-1 with TRBJ1-4, with 7 bases identical to TRBD1. Germline V lookup: CDR1 MNHNS, CDR2 SASEGT. The CDR3 is 15 residues long. J was trimmed by 3 bases and V by 2 bases; bases with no gene match: 3. Here the CDR3 reads CASSEPGTANEKLFF. CDR3 nucleotides: TGTGCCAGCAGTGAACCCGGGACAGCTAATGAAAAACTGTTTTTT.

The V gene is TRBV27, the J gene TRBJ2-5, with TRBD2 matching 7 bases. The junction had 7 bases not matched to a gene; V was cut back by 2 bases and J by 1 base. Germline V gene sequence: CDR1 MNHEY, CDR2 SMNVEV (reference sequence). This CDR3 is 16 amino acids long. Written as DNA, the CDR3 is TGTGCCAGCAGTTTAATGGCGGGAGCCACCCAAGAGACCCAGTACTTC. Its protein is CASSLMAGATQETQYF.

The chain carries TRBV2 and TRBJ2-3; 9 bases line up with TRBD2. The CDR3 is made up of 15 amino acids. V was clipped by 6 bases and J by 3 bases; unmatched bases: 7. Germline assignment: CDR1 SNHLY and CDR2 FYNNEI. Written as DNA, the CDR3 is TGTGCCAGCAGGGCGCCTAGCGGGACTACAGATACGCAGTATTTT. Its protein product is CASRAPSGTTDTQYF.

The rearrangement links TRBV6-1 to TRBJ2-1; 10 nucleotides agree with TRBD2. The CDR3 loop spans 16 amino acids. Germline values: CDR1 MNHNS, CDR2 SASEGT. J gave up 8 bases and V 4 bases, and 11 bases lay outside the gene matches. The CDR3 here is CASSGRLAGPGDEQFF. The DNA of the CDR3 is TGTGCCAGCAGTGGGAGACTAGCGGGTCCGGGGGATGAGCAGTTCTTC.

The chain recombines TRBV4-2 with TRBJ1-5, with D uncertain. V was clipped by 1 base and J by 0 bases, with 7 bases between them. CDR3 length: 15 amino acids. Per germline, CDR1 LGHNA and CDR2 YNFKEQ. The CDR3, as DNA: TGTGCCAGCAGCCAAGGGGGAGGTAGCAATCAGCCCCAGCATTTT. Its protein is CASSQGGGSNQPQHF.

The chain combines TRBV30 with TRBJ2-6; 7 nucleotides agree with TRBD1. Germline loops: CDR1 GTSNPN, CDR2 SVGIG (reference sequence). This CDR3 contains 15 residues. The V gene end was trimmed by 7 bases and the J gene end by 2 bases; junction bases not matched to a gene: 8. Here the CDR3 reads CASPPTGAGANVLTF. For the CDR3, the DNA is TGTGCCTCACCCCCTACAGGGGCTGGGGCCAACGTCCTGACTTTC.

The chain carries TRBV28 and TRBJ2-7; 7 nucleotides match TRBD1. CDR3 length: 16 residues. Germline loops: CDR1 MDHEN, CDR2 SYDVKM. The V segment lost 4 bases and the J segment 0 bases; nucleotides outside the gene matches: 9. CDR3 DNA: TGTGCCAGCAGTTCATACAGGGGAACAAGCTCCTACGAGCAGTACTTC. This gives the protein CASSSYRGTSSYEQYF.

CDR3 residues: CASSLRTATNTEAFF. The CDR3, as DNA: TGCGCCAGCAGCTTGAGGACAGCAACGAACACTGAAGCTTTCTTT. The chain links TRBV5-1 to TRBJ1-1; possibly TRBD1 for D (6 bases). CDR1 and CDR2 (germline): SGHRS, YFSETQ. The CDR3 length is 15 residues. Trimming stripped 1 base from V and 1 base from J, with 11 bases between.

This chain connects TRBV6-5 to TRBJ2-1, with TRBD2 identical over 9 bases. With V trimmed by 0 bases and J by 8 bases, 8 bases remained unmatched. The CDR3 consists of 16 residues. CDR1 is MNHEY, CDR2 SVGAGI, per germline. This CDR3 reads CASSYSRTSVWDEQFF. In DNA form, the CDR3 reads TGTGCCAGCAGTTACTCGAGGACTAGCGTTTGGGATGAGCAGTTCTTC.